The 20 T cell receptor beta chains presented below share a single source sample, sequenced in a study of blood T cell repertoires in COVID-19. The repertoire was sequenced with immunoSEQ multiplex PCR; TCRdb's copy has only in-frame clones and lacks some. The table lists 200,000 or so clones, approximately 86% of them singletons. The material sequenced was peripheral blood. Every receptor here comes from a man in his fifties or sixties with COVID-19, enrolled during active disease.

The genes are TRBV27 and TRBJ1-5; D uncertain. Germline V gene data show CDR1 as MNHEY and CDR2 as SMNVEV (reference sequence). CDR3 length equals 14 residues. V shed 3 bases and J shed 9 bases, with 15 bases lying between them. The CDR3 loop is CASSLLAGPGPQHF. CDR3 sequence (DNA): TGTGCCAGCAGTTTGTTGGCAGGCCCCGGGCCCCAGCATTTT.

This clone was observed a few times. The CDR3 DNA sequence: TGCGCCAGCAGCTTGGGGGGCAGCCTCTTAACTAACTATGGCTACACCTTC. Its translation: CASSLGGSLLTNYGYTF. The rearrangement uses TRBV5-1 and TRBJ1-2; possibly TRBD1 for D (5 bases). From germline, CDR1 is SGHRS and CDR2 YFSETQ. The CDR3 is 17 amino acids. V gave up 0 bases and J gave up 0 bases, with 15 bases separating them. Variable domain in full (rest from reference TRBV5-1 and TRBJ1-2): KAGVTQTPRYLIKTRGQQVTLSCSPISGHRSVSWYQQTPGQGLQFLFEYFSETQRNKGNFPGRFSGRQFSNSRSEMNVSTLELGDSALYLCASSLGGSLLTNYGYTFGSGTRLTVV.

This clone was seen just once. Other nucleotide sequences in the sample specify the same CDR3. V usage is TRBV28 and J usage is TRBJ1-2; the D gene is possibly TRBD1 (5 bases). The CDR3 is 13 residues long. V lost 3 bases to trimming and J lost 3 bases, with 8 bases between them. The V gene's germline CDR1 is MDHEN and CDR2 SYDVKM. CDR3 in amino acids: CASSLGGYYGYTF. DNA for the CDR3: TGTGCCAGCAGTTTGGGGGGTTACTATGGCTACACCTTC.

The CDR3 DNA reads TGTGCCAGCCAATATGGGACTTCCACAGATACGCAGTATTTT. Translation: CASQYGTSTDTQYF. The V and J genes are TRBV27 and TRBJ2-3; weak D call: TRBD2 (6 bases). CDR1 is MNHEY, CDR2 SMNVEV, per germline (reference sequence). The CDR3 loop spans 14 amino acids. Deletions cut 8 bases from V and 2 bases from J, with 14 bases between.

The chain couples TRBV21-1 to TRBJ2-7; TRBD1 reflects the table's D call only, with no check against the DNA. TRBV21-1 is noted as a pseudogene. There are 17 residues in the CDR3. CDR3 DNA: TGTGCCAGCAGCAGCCTAAGCCGGGACACGATATCCTACGAGCAGTACTTC. Amino acids: CASSSLSRDTISYEQYF.

The chain combines TRBV28 with TRBJ1-5, with unresolved D. From germline, CDR1 is MDHEN and CDR2 SYDVKM. Between the trimmed V and J ends, which lost 10 bases and 4 bases, there was a span of 17 bases. This CDR3 is built from 14 residues. CDR3 nucleotides: TGTGCCAAATCCCGGGTGCAAGAGAATCAGCCCCAGCATTTT. This sequence encodes CAKSRVQENQPQHF.

This sequence joins TRBV7-3 and TRBJ2-1, with 10 bases that match TRBD1. From germline, CDR1 is SGHTA and CDR2 FQGTGA. This CDR3 is 12 amino acids long. The J segment lost 9 bases and the V segment lost 5 bases, leaving 1 base of the junction unmatched. The CDR3 DNA sequence: TGTGCCAGCAGCCGACAGGGGGCTGAGCAGTTCTTC. This encodes CASSRQGAEQFF. The full variable domain, with the rest looked up from reference TRBV7-3 and TRBJ2-1, is GAGVSQTPSNKVTEKGKYVELRCDPISGHTALYWYRQSLGQGPEFLIYFQGTGAADDSGLPNDRFFAVRPEGSVSTLKIQRTERGDSAVYLCASSRQGAEQFFGPGTRLTVL.

The chain has TRBV24-1 and TRBJ1-5, with D possibly matching TRBD1 (5 bases). The ends were cut back, 2 bases at V and 4 bases at J, with 8 bases in the middle. This CDR3 has 14 residues. Germline values: CDR1 KGHDR, CDR2 SFDVKD. DNA of the CDR3: TGTGCCACCAGTGATTCCCGGGGGAATCAGCCCCAGCATTTT. This translates into CATSDSRGNQPQHF.

The chain links TRBV18 to TRBJ1-6; no clear D gene. V was pared by 5 bases and J by 4 bases, with 12 bases between. The CDR3 loop spans 15 amino acids. The germline V gene has CDR1 KGHSH and CDR2 LQKENI. CDR3 DNA: TGTGCCAGCTCATCGGGAAAGAATTATAATTCACCCCTCCACTTT. Residues: CASSSGKNYNSPLHF.

V usage is TRBV18 and J usage is TRBJ1-1, with a possible D match to TRBD1 (5 bases). V gave up 1 base and J gave up 0 bases, with 9 bases separating them. CDR1 and CDR2 (germline): KGHSH, LQKENI. This CDR3 spans 15 amino acids. The CDR3 loop is CASSPLGLMNTEAFF. In DNA form, the CDR3 reads TGTGCCAGCTCACCACTGGGGCTCATGAACACTGAAGCTTTCTTT. The full variable domain, completed using reference TRBV18 and TRBJ1-1, is NAGVMQNPRHLVRRRGQEARLRCSPMKGHSHVYWYRQLPEEGLKFMVYLQKENIIDESGMPKERFSAEFPKEGPSILRIQQVVRGDSAAYFCASSPLGLMNTEAFFGQGTRLTVV.

The chain combines TRBV5-1 with TRBJ2-3; D perhaps matches TRBD1 (5 bases). The CDR3 is made up of 13 amino acids. Germline lookup yields CDR1 SGHRS and CDR2 YFSETQ. The V and J ends lost 4 bases and 3 bases respectively, with 9 bases between them. CDR3 residues: CASSPGHTDTQYF. The CDR3 nucleotides are TGCGCCAGCAGCCCCGGACATACAGATACGCAGTATTTT.

The chain joins TRBV28 to TRBJ1-1; D remains ambiguous. Looked up from germline, CDR1 is MDHEN and CDR2 is SYDVKM. Trimming took 6 bases from V and 3 from J, leaving 14 bases between them. CDR3 length: 14 residues. The CDR3 DNA sequence: TGTGCCAGCAGGTTGGTGGGGAGGGACACTGAAGCTTTCTTT. Its protein is CASRLVGRDTEAFF.

This chain joins TRBV5-1 and TRBJ2-2, with D perhaps TRBD1 (6 bases). V was clipped by 0 bases and J by 1 base, with 7 bases between them. This CDR3 is built from 15 residues. Germline CDR1 reads SGHRS; CDR2 reads YFSETQ. The CDR3: CASSLGGQNTGELFF. CDR3 bases: TGCGCCAGCAGCTTGGGGGGACAGAACACCGGGGAGCTGTTTTTT.

The J gene is TRBJ2-2, the V gene TRBV7-3, with TRBD1 matching over 7 bases. Per germline, CDR1 SGHTA and CDR2 FQGTGA. The CDR3 extends over 17 amino acids. V lost 5 bases to trimming and J lost 0 bases; unmatched junction nucleotides: 9. The CDR3 sequence is CASSLRQGYSNTGELFF. The CDR3 DNA is TGTGCCAGCAGCCTCCGACAGGGCTATTCGAACACCGGGGAGCTGTTTTTT.

This chain connects TRBV4-1 to TRBJ2-7, with TRBD2 matching over 9 bases. Trimming at V came to 0 bases and at J to 2 bases, leaving 8 bases not matched to a gene. The germline V gene has CDR1 MGHRA and CDR2 YSYEKL. This CDR3 region has 17 residues. CDR3 sequence reads: CASSQDRGSGSTYEQYF. The CDR3 region has the DNA TGCGCCAGCAGCCAAGATCGGGGTAGCGGGAGTACCTACGAGCAGTACTTC.

The chain has TRBV6-5 and TRBJ2-5; 12 bases match TRBD1. The ends lost 2 bases at V and 4 bases at J; junction bases unmatched: 5. Per germline, CDR1 MNHEY and CDR2 SVGAGI. This CDR3 has 16 amino acids. CDR3 loop: CASSYGTGGGGETQYF. The CDR3 nucleotides read TGTGCCAGCAGTTACGGGACAGGGGGCGGCGGAGAGACCCAGTACTTC.

The V and J genes are TRBV19 and TRBJ1-3; D gene uncertain. CDR1 is LNHDA, CDR2 SQIVND, per germline (reference sequence). The CDR3 runs 14 residues. Trimming left V 2 bases short and J 0 bases short, with 5 bases between. The CDR3: CASSIWHSGNTIYF. DNA for the CDR3: TGTGCCAGTAGTATATGGCACTCTGGAAACACCATATATTTT.

This clone occurred once. The J gene is TRBJ1-4, the V gene TRBV18; D may be TRBD1 (6 bases). Per the germline V gene, CDR1 is KGHSH and CDR2 is LQKENI. V was cut by 6 bases and J by 5 bases, with 13 bases left in between. This CDR3 contains 14 residues. CDR3 DNA sequence: TGTGCCAGCTCCCCAAAGGGGGGGAATGAAAAACTGTTTTTT. The encoded protein is CASSPKGGNEKLFF. The whole variable domain, remainder taken from reference TRBV18 and TRBJ1-4, is NAGVMQNPRHLVRRRGQEARLRCSPMKGHSHVYWYRQLPEEGLKFMVYLQKENIIDESGMPKERFSAEFPKEGPSILRIQQVVRGDSAAYFCASSPKGGNEKLFFGSGTQLSVL.

The chain combines TRBV5-5 with TRBJ2-1, with 9 bases fitting TRBD1. The germline CDR1 and CDR2 sequences are SGHKS and YYEKEE (reference sequence). The junction had 5 bases not matched to a gene; V was cut back by 2 bases and J by 5 bases. The CDR3 is 15 amino acids. The CDR3 spells CASSFGDRGNNEQFF. The CDR3 DNA reads TGTGCCAGCAGCTTTGGTGACAGGGGGAACAATGAGCAGTTCTTC.

The rearrangement uses TRBV10-3 and TRBJ2-7, with D possibly being TRBD1 (5 bases). The CDR3 contains 12 residues. The V end was cut by 5 bases, the J end by 4 bases, with 9 bases between. Per the germline V gene, CDR1 is ENHRY and CDR2 is SYGVKD. In nucleotides, the CDR3 is TGTGCCATCAGTCCAGGGTCTTACGAGCAGTACTTC. It encodes CAISPGSYEQYF.